One and the same sample provided the 16 T cell receptor beta chains below, sequenced in a study of Ad26.COV2.S vaccination and SARS-CoV-2 variants. Profiled with immunoSEQ multiplex PCR; TCRdb holds only in-frame clones, not every one. The sample lists 75,000 to 100,000 clones; about four fifths were seen once. The sequencing here drew on peripheral blood, taken after recovery from COVID-19. The receptors stem from a human donor who had recovered from COVID-19.

This sequence joins TRBV28 and TRBJ2-7; D may be TRBD1 (6 bases). Germline V lookup: CDR1 MDHEN, CDR2 SYDVKM. This CDR3 spans 14 amino acids. V was shortened by 2 bases and J by 3 bases, with 11 bases between the two germline ends. CDR3 in amino acids: CASSLQRGSYEQYF. The DNA for the CDR3 is TGTGCCAGCAGTTTACAAAGGGGGAGCTACGAGCAGTACTTC.

The V gene is TRBV6-5, the J gene TRBJ1-2; tentative D call: TRBD1 (6 bases). CDR1 and CDR2 (germline): MNHEY, SVGAGI. Trimming took off 7 bases at V and 3 bases at J, with 15 bases between the two ends. CDR3 length: 14 amino acids. CDR3: CASTRGGADYGYTF. The CDR3, as DNA: TGTGCCAGCACCCGAGGGGGGGCGGACTATGGCTACACCTTC.

V is TRBV5-1 and J is TRBJ1-2, with D possibly TRBD1 on 6 matching bases. Germline V CDR1 and CDR2: SGHRS, YFSETQ. Between the trimmed V and J ends, which lost 4 bases and 8 bases, there was a span of 12 bases. CDR3 size: 12 residues. The CDR3 DNA sequence: TGCGCCAGCAGCCGCTCAGGGGACGGCTACACCTTC. Protein: CASSRSGDGYTF.

This chain connects TRBV28 to TRBJ2-7; TRBD1 matches 9 bases. From germline, CDR1 is MDHEN and CDR2 SYDVKM. The CDR3 is 16 amino acids. The junction had 13 bases not matched to a gene; V was cut back by 6 bases and J by 4 bases. CDR3 loop: CASSSLRGTGLYEQYF. The CDR3 nucleotides read TGTGCCAGCAGCTCGCTCCGAGGGACAGGGTTATACGAGCAGTACTTC.

A few counts support this clone. The gene calls are TRBV7-3 and TRBJ2-3, with 10 bases that match TRBD1. The CDR3 is made up of 16 amino acids. Unmatched junction bases numbered 7, after V lost 3 bases and J lost 4 bases. Germline CDR1 reads SGHTA; CDR2 reads FQGTGA. CDR3 nucleotide sequence: TGTGCCAGCAGCTTCGGCGGGACAGGGGCTGCAGATACGCAGTATTTT. Amino acids: CASSFGGTGAADTQYF.

This chain uses TRBV6-5 with TRBJ2-1; D call uncertain. Germline-derived CDR1 and CDR2 are MNHEY and SVGAGI. The CDR3 extends over 12 amino acids. With 8 bases removed from V and 8 bases from J, the gap between germline ends came to 13 bases. The chain's CDR3 is CASRYSGYEQFF. The CDR3 nucleotides read TGTGCCAGCCGGTACTCAGGATATGAGCAGTTCTTC.

Only one count was recorded for this clone. J is TRBJ1-1 and V is TRBV11-3; 7 nucleotides align to TRBD1. The length of the CDR3 is 15 residues. J lost 8 bases, V lost 1 base, and 10 bases had no gene match. The germline V gene encodes CDR1 SGHNT and CDR2 YENEEA. The CDR3: CASSLGRLTGREAFF. The DNA of the CDR3 is TGTGCCAGCAGCTTAGGCAGGTTGACAGGGAGGGAAGCTTTCTTT.

V usage is TRBV28 and J usage is TRBJ1-2; D possibly corresponds to TRBD1 (6 bases). The V gene lost 6 bases and the J gene lost 5 bases, with 16 bases spanning the gap. From germline, CDR1 is MDHEN and CDR2 SYDVKM. This CDR3 contains 14 residues. This CDR3 reads CASSGGAETYGYTF. CDR3 nucleotides: TGTGCCAGCAGCGGGGGCGCAGAAACTTATGGCTACACCTTC.

The V gene is TRBV15, the J gene TRBJ2-3, with D possibly TRBD2 on 6 matching bases. The germline V gene has CDR1 LNHNV and CDR2 YYDKDF (reference sequence). Trimming removed 5 bases at V and 0 bases at J, with 12 bases between. The CDR3 spans 15 residues. DNA for the CDR3: TGTGCCACCAGCCTTAGCGGTACTAGCACAGATACGCAGTATTTT. Its protein product is CATSLSGTSTDTQYF.

The CDR3 protein is CASSGTYEQYF. The CDR3, as DNA: TGTGCCAGTAGCGGGACCTACGAGCAGTACTTC. V gene TRBV19 combines with J gene TRBJ2-7; D is possibly TRBD2 (5 bases). Per germline, CDR1 LNHDA and CDR2 SQIVND (reference sequence). Between the trimmed V and J ends, which lost 6 bases and 2 bases, there was a span of 5 bases. The length of the CDR3 is 11 residues. The full variable domain, rest sourced from reference TRBV19 and TRBJ2-7, is DGGITQSPKYLFRKEGQNVTLSCEQNLNHDAMYWYRQDPGQGLRLIYYSQIVNDFQKGDIAEGYSVSREKKESFPLTVTSAQKNPTAFYLCASSGTYEQYFGPGTRLTVT.

This clone has a handful of counts. The chain employs TRBV3-1 (or the pseudogene TRBV3-2) and TRBJ1-1, with 7 bases lining up with TRBD1. V gave up 5 bases and J gave up 4 bases; unmatched junction bases: 16. The CDR3 loop spans 17 amino acids. Germline V gene lookup returns CDR1 LGHDT and CDR2 YNNKEL (reference sequence). In nucleotides, the CDR3 is TGTGCCAGCAGCGTCCGGACCCACAGGGGAGGGGGCACTGAAGCTTTCTTT. This codes for CASSVRTHRGGGTEAFF.

In DNA, the CDR3 is TGTGCCAGCAGCCTCGCCGAAGGGTTTGGGGGCTACACCTTC. This translates into CASSLAEGFGGYTF. The V and J genes are TRBV14 and TRBJ1-2; the D is unclear. The CDR3 is 14 residues long. V dropped 4 bases and J dropped 8 bases, with 17 bases sitting between them. The germline V gene has CDR1 SGHDN and CDR2 FVKESK.

The V call is TRBV5-1, the J call TRBJ1-5, with 7 bases aligning to TRBD1. The CDR3 sequence is 19 residues long. Germline V gene data show CDR1 as SGHRS and CDR2 as YFSETQ. The J segment lost 1 base and the V segment lost 3 bases, leaving 16 bases of the junction unmatched. The CDR3 coding sequence is TGCGCCAGCAGCTCCGGACCAGGGACAGTTTCCCCCAGCAATCAGCCCCAGCATTTT. Its translation: CASSSGPGTVSPSNQPQHF.

The chain combines TRBV10-3 with TRBJ1-3; D gene uncertain. The CDR3 covers 10 residues. The germline CDR1 and CDR2 sequences are ENHRY and SYGVKD. V dropped 9 bases and J dropped 7 bases, with 7 bases sitting between them. Written as DNA, the CDR3 is TGTGCCATTGGGGATAACACCATATATTTT. This encodes CAIGDNTIYF.

The chain is built from TRBV5-6 and TRBJ1-2; D is possibly TRBD1 (6 bases). The CDR3 runs 19 residues. Between the trimmed V and J ends, which lost 3 bases and 0 bases, there was a span of 24 bases. CDR1 and CDR2 from the germline V gene are SGHDT and YYEEEE. The CDR3 coding sequence is TGTGCCAGCAGCTCGAGACCGGCAAGCAGGGGAGACTCTAACTATGGCTACACCTTC. This sequence encodes CASSSRPASRGDSNYGYTF. Complete variable domain (other parts from reference TRBV5-6 and TRBJ1-2): DAGVTQSPTHLIKTRGQQVTLRCSPKSGHDTVSWYQQALGQGPQFIFQYYEEEERQRGNFPDRFSGHQFPNYSSELNVNALLLGDSALYLCASSSRPASRGDSNYGYTFGSGTRLTVV.

The CDR3 protein is CASSLGQVSYEQYF. CDR3 DNA sequence: TGTGCCAGCAGTCTTGGACAGGTGTCCTACGAGCAGTACTTC. The gene calls are TRBV6-2 or TRBV6-3 and TRBJ2-7, with 7 bases identical to TRBD1. This CDR3 comprises 14 residues. After removal of 5 bases from V and 1 base from J, the junction contained 5 bases not matched to a gene. Germline V gives CDR1 MNHEY, CDR2 SVGEGT.